This TCR beta chain was documented in a study of T cell responses to AZD1222 COVID-19 vaccine. The CDR3 length is 16 residues. With 3 bases removed from V and 1 base from J, the gap between germline ends came to 16 bases. Germline V gene sequence: CDR1 MGHRA, CDR2 YSYEKL. As to this clone: The antigen remains undetermined.

Generated by immunoSEQ multiplex PCR, the TCRdb table keeps only in-frame clones and is missing some. The repertoire holds some 170,000 clones, with just over 90% as singletons. Study findings and constraints: Females made up more of the donors, who were largely white British, and clonal diversity may have come out too low. Reportedly, nearly half the spike-specific TCRs target unmutated variant regions.

Sequences were derived from peripheral blood, sampled on day 0 of AZD1222 vaccination. This sequence joins TRBV4-1 and TRBJ2-7; TRBD1 might be the D (6 bases). This TCR was sampled from an adult in good health. CDR3 region: CASSQATGIPSYEQYF. As DNA, the CDR3 is TGCGCCAGCAGCCAGGCAACAGGGATCCCTTCCTACGAGCAGTACTTC.